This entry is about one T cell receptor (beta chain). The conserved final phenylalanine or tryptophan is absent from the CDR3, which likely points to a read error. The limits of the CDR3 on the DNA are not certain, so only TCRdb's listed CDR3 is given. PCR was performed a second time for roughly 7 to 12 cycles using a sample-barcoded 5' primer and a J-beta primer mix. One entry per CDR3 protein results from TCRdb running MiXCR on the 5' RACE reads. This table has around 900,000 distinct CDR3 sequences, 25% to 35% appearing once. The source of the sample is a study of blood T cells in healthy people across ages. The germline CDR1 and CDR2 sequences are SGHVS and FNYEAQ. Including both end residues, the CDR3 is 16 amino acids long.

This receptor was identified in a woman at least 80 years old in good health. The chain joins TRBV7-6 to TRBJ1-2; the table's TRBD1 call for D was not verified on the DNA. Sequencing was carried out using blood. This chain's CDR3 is CASSRRTGTGSDGYIC.